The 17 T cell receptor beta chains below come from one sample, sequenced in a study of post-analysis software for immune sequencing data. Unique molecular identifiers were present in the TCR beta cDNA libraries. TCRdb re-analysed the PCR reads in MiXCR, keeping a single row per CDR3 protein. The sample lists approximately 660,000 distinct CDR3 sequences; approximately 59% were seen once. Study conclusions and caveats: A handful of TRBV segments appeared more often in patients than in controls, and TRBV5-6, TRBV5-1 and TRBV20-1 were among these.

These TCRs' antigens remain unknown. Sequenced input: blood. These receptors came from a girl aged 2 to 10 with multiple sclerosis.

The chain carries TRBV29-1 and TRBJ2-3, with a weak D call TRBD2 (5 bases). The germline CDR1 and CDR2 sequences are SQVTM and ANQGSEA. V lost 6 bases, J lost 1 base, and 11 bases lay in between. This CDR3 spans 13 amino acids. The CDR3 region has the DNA TGCAGCGTCGGGATCATTCGCACAGATACGCAGTATTTT. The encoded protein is CSVGIIRTDTQYF.

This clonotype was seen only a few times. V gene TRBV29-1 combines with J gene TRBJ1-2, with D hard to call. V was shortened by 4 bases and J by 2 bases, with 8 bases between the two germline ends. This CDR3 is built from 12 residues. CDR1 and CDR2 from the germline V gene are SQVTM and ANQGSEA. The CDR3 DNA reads TGCAGCGTTGTATCGGGGAACTATGGCTACACCTTC. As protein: CSVVSGNYGYTF.

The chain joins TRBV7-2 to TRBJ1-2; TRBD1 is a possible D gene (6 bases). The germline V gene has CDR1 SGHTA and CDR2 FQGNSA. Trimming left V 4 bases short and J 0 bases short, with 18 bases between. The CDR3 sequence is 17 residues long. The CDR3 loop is CASSSQRDKGANYGYTF. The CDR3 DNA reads TGTGCCAGCAGCTCCCAAAGGGATAAGGGGGCTAACTATGGCTACACCTTC.

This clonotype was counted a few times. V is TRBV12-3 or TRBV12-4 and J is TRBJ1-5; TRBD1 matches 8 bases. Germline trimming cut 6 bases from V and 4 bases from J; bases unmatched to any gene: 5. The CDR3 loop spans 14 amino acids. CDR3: CASRFQGANQPQHF. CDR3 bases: TGTGCCAGCAGGTTCCAGGGGGCTAATCAGCCCCAGCATTTT.

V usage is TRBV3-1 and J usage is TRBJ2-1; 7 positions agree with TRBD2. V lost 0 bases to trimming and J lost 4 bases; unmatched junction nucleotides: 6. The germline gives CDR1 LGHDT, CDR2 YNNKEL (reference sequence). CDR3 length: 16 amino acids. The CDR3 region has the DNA TGTGCCAGCAGCCAAGATACGGGACTATTGTACAATGAGCAGTTCTTC. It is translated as CASSQDTGLLYNEQFF.

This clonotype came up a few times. CDR3 bases: TGCAGCGTTGAAGAAGGGGATCAGCCCCAGCATTTT. Its protein product is CSVEEGDQPQHF. V and J are TRBV29-1 and TRBJ1-5, with D possibly matching TRBD1 (5 bases). The length of the CDR3 is 12 residues. The V end lost 0 bases, the J end lost 5 bases, and 5 bases lay between the germline ends. Per germline, CDR1 SQVTM and CDR2 ANQGSEA.

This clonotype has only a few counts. The CDR3 region has the DNA TGTGCCATCAGTGAGTTTAGCGCCAGGGGGCAAAGAGAGACCCAGTACTTC. Amino acids: CAISEFSARGQRETQYF. The J gene is TRBJ2-5, the V gene TRBV10-3, with 8 bases aligning to TRBD1. CDR1 and CDR2 from the germline V gene are ENHRY and SYGVKD. The CDR3 covers 17 residues. V shed 1 base and J 4 bases; nucleotides not matched to a gene: 11.

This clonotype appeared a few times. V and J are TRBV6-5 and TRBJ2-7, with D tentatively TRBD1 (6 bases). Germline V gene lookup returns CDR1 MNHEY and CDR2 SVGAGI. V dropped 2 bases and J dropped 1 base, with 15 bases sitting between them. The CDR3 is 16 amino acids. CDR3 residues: CASSYHGQPHSYEQYF. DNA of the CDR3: TGTGCCAGCAGTTACCATGGACAGCCCCATTCCTACGAGCAGTACTTC.

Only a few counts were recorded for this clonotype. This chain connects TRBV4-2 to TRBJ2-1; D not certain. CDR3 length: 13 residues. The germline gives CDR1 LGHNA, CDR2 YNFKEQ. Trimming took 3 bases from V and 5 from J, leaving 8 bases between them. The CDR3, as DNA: TGTGCCAGCAGCCAGGAATTACACAATGAGCAGTTCTTC. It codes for CASSQELHNEQFF.

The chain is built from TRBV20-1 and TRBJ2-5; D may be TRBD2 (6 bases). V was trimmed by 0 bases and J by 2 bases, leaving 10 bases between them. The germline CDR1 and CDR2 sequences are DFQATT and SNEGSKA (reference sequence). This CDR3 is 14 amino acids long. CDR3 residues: CSARDSGTQETQYF. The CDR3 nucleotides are TGCAGTGCTAGAGATTCCGGGACTCAAGAGACCCAGTACTTC.

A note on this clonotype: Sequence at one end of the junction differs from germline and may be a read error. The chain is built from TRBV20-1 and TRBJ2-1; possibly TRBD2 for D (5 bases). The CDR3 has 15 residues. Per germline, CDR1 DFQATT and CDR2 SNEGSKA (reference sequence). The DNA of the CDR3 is TGCAGTGCTAGAGGTGGGAGAAACTCCTACAACGAGCAGTTCTTC. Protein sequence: CSARGGRNSYNEQFF.

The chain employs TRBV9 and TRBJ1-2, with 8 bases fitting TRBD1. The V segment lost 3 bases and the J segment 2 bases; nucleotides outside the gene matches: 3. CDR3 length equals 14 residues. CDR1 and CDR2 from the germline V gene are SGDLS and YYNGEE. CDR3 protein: CASSAHRGNYGYTF. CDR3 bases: TGTGCCAGCAGCGCCCACAGGGGGAACTATGGCTACACCTTC.

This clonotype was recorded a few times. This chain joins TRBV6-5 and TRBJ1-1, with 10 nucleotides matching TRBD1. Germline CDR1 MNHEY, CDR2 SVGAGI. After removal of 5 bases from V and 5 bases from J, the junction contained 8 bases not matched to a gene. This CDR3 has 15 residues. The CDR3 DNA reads TGTGCCAGCAGTCCCGACAGGGGGCGAGAGACTGAAGCTTTCTTT. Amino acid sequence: CASSPDRGRETEAFF.

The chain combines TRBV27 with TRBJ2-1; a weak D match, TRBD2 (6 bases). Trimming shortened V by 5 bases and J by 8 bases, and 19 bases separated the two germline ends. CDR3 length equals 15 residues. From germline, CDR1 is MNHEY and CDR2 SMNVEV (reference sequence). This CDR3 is CASSPRLGGGYEQFF. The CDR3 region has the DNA TGTGCCAGCAGTCCCCGACTGGGGGGTGGCTATGAGCAGTTCTTC.

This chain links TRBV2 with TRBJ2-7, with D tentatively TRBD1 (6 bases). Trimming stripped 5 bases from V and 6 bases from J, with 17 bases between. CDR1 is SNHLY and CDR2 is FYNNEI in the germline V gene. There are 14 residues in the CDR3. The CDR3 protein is CASSRSGTILEQYF. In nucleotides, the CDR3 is TGTGCCAGCAGTAGATCCGGGACAATTCTCGAGCAGTACTTC.

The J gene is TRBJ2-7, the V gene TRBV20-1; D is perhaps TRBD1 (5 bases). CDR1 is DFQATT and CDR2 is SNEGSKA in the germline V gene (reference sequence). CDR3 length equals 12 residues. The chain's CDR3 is CRARRQIYEQYF. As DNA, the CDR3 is TGCAGGGCTCGTCGACAGATCTACGAGCAGTACTTC.

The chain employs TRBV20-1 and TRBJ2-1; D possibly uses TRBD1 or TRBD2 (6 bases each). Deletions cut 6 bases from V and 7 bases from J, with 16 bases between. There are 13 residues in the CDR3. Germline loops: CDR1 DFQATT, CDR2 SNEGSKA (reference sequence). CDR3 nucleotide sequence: TGCAGTGCCAGGCGAAGGGGGAGGAATGAGCAGTTCTTC. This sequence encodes CSARRRGRNEQFF.